The sequence of this TCR beta chain was determined in a study of lymphopenia after photon versus proton radiotherapy (dated by TCRdb to 2018 to 2020). About the full investigation: In patients with gastrointestinal tumors who developed high-grade lymphopenia, the study compared the immunological effects of photon radiation therapy with those of proton radiation therapy. The approximately 20 patients in the cohort had gastrointestinal tumors, were treated with either photon or proton therapy, and subsequently developed lymphopenia. The goal of the study was to characterize the differences between the two radiation modalities in how they affect the immune system. Paper-wide results and their limitations: Proton-treated patients stayed relatively stable during treatment, while photon-treated patients lost naive T cells and TCR diversity and gained effector/memory populations. Among patients across the cohort who died, overall survival time showed an inverse correlation with a larger post-nadir drop in TCR diversity. After the lymphocyte count nadir, repertoires from photon-treated patients showed oligoclonal expansion, particularly of CD8+ Temra cells, and this expansion drove the decline in diversity. The survival association was assessed only in patients who died, and better survival with proton therapy was presented by the authors as a possibility rather than a demonstrated result.

Library method: the immunoSEQ multiplex PCR assay. Deep sequencing of rearranged TCR beta loci, alongside multiparametric flow cytometry, was used to profile T cell repertoires. The clones in this table, taken by TCRdb from immuneACCESS, are in-frame only. Not every clone is retained; where verified, under half of the shortfall comes from an unresolved V gene, and the cause of the rest is unknown. Across this sample there are over 15,000 clones, with about nine tenths seen only once. The top ten hold 9.5% to 13% of the sample. A note on this clone: Its antigen has not been determined. Base qualities are missing; no much larger clone stands one base away.

Trimming removed 3 bases from V and 2 bases from J, leaving 25 bases between the germline ends. Reading from cysteine to phenylalanine, the CDR3 counts 20 amino acids. The kept DNA is CDR3 alone, 60 bases in frame from the first base. The rearranged segments are TRBV23-1 and TRBJ1-4; the D gene identity is not certain. TRBV23-1 is sorted into the ORF group, with uncertain function. This TCR came from a man between 65 and 85 years old with pancreatic cancer. The sample in question was peripheral blood, obtained from a patient treated with proton-based radiotherapy. The DNA sequence follows: TGCGCCAGCAGTCATTATCAGACGGATTCTCTCGAGGCGACTAATGAAAAACTGTTTTTT. Translated, it gives CASSHYQTDSLEATNEKLFF.